This T cell receptor (beta chain) stems from a study of tumor-infiltrating lymphocytes in primary liver carcinoma. Study as a whole: These were node-negative, non-metastatic T1-T3 tumors of roughly 4 to 10 cm. General study findings and limits: Representation across all five tumor regions was limited to only about 7-25% of top clones. Tumors carried a top-250-clone fraction significantly exceeding that of blood (p = 0.039). In tumor-adjacent and tumor-blood pairs, overlap was lower than in tumor region pairs.

TCR beta cDNA was reverse-transcribed from 500 to 550 ng of total RNA. The reaction used a constant-region primer and ProtoScript II reverse transcriptase. Employing slightly modified ARM-PCR, three nested multiplex PCR rounds were run, and these gave rise to the TCR beta libraries. The first two PCR rounds used TRBV1-TRBV30 primers with a Cbeta primer, roughly 10 cycles each. A single record per CDR3 protein comes from TCRdb applying MiXCR to the multiplex PCR reads. This table holds about 100,000 distinct CDR3 sequences, 55% to 80% found once. Per germline, CDR1 SGHNT and CDR2 YENEEA. The CDR3 consists of 14 residues. In the case of this clonotype: Its antigen is not identified. At one end the junction does not follow the germline gene, possibly because of a read error.

Unsorted bulk tissue, roughly 19-33 mg of it, served as the source for co-extraction of RNA and DNA. The chain carries TRBV11-3 and TRBJ2-3; D might be TRBD2 (5 bases). Sequencing was carried out using liver tumor tissue from sampling region 2. Specified subset: tumor region T2, inferior pole. The receptor was isolated from an older woman with primary liver carcinoma and hepatitis B virus infection. Here the CDR3 reads CASSFRTGTVTQYF. The CDR3 coding sequence is TGTGCCAGTAGCTTCCGGACTGGCACAGTTACGCAGTATTTT.